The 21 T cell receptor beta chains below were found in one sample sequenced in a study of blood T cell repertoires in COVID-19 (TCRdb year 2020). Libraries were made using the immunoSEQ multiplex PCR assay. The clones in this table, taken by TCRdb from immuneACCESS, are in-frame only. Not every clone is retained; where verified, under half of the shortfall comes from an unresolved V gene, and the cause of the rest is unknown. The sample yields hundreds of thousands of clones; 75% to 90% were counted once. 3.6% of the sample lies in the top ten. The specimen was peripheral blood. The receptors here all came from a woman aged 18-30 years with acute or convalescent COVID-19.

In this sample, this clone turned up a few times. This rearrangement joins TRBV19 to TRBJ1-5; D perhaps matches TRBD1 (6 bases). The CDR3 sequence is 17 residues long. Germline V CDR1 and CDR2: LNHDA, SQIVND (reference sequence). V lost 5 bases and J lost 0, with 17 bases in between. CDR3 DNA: TGTGCCAGTAGTGCGAGGGGGACGGCGCATAGCAATCAGCCCCAGCATTTT. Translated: CASSARGTAHSNQPQHF.

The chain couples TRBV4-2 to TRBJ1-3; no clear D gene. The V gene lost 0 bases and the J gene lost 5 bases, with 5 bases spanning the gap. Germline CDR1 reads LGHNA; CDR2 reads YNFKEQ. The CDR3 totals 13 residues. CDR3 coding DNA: TGTGCCAGCAGCCAAGACCTTAGAAACACCATATATTTT. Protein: CASSQDLRNTIYF.

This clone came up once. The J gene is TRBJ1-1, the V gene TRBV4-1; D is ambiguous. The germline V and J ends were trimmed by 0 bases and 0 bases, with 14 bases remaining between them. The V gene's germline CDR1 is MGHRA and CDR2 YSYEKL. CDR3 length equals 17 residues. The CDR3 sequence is CASSQEPNAYMNTEAFF. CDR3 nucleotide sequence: TGCGCCAGCAGCCAAGAACCTAATGCCTATATGAACACTGAAGCTTTCTTT.

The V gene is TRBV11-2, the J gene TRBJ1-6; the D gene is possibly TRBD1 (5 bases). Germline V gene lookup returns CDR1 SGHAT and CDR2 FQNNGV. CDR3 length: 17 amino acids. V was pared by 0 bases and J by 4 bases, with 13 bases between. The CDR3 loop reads CASSLDTENRYNSPLHF. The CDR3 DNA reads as TGTGCCAGCAGCTTAGATACCGAGAACAGGTATAATTCACCCCTCCACTTT.

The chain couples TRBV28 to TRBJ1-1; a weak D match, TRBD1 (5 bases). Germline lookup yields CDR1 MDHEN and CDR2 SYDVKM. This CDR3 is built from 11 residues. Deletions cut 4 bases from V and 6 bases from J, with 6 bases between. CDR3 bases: TGTGCCAGCAGTTGGGGGGCTGAAGCTTTCTTT. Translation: CASSWGAEAFF.

CDR3 sequence: CASSLVPGEGNTIYF. The CDR3, as DNA: TGTGCCAGCAGCTTAGTGCCAGGGGAGGGAAACACCATATATTTT. V usage is TRBV7-6 and J usage is TRBJ1-3; a weak D match, TRBD1 (6 bases). Trimming removed 1 base from V and 4 bases from J, with 11 bases in between. CDR1 and CDR2 (germline): SGHVS, FNYEAQ. The CDR3 covers 15 residues.

The CDR3 protein is CASSLDRTASTLIYEQYF. The CDR3 DNA reads as TGTGCCAGCAGCTTAGATCGGACAGCGTCCACCCTGATCTACGAGCAGTACTTC. The V and J genes are TRBV11-2 and TRBJ2-7; a possible D gene is TRBD1 (6 bases). From germline, CDR1 is SGHAT and CDR2 FQNNGV. V lost 0 bases, J lost 3 bases, and 21 bases lay in between. The CDR3 loop spans 18 amino acids.

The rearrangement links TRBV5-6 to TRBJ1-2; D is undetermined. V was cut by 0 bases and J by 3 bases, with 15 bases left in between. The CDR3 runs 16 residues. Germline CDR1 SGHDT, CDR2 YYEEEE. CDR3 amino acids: CASSLGGAGSDYGYTF. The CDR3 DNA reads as TGTGCCAGCAGCTTGGGGGGAGCGGGTAGCGACTATGGCTACACCTTC.

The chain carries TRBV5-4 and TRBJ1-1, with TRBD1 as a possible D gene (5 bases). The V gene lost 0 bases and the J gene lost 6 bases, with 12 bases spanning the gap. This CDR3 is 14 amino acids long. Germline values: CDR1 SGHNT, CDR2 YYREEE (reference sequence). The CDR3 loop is CASSLARDGAEAFF. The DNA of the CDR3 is TGTGCCAGCAGCTTGGCCAGGGATGGGGCTGAAGCTTTCTTT.

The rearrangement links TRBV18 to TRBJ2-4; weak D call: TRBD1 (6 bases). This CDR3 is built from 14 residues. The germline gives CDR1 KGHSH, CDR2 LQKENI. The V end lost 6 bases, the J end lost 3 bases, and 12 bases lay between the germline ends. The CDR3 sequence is CASSHQGGKNIQYF. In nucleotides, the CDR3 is TGTGCCAGCTCCCACCAAGGGGGCAAAAACATTCAGTACTTC.

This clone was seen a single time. The CDR3 DNA reads TGCGCCAGCACCGGGACAGGGGGTTCACCCCTCCACTTT. Translation gives CASTGTGGSPLHF. This chain joins TRBV10-2 and TRBJ1-6; 11 bases match TRBD1. From germline, CDR1 is WSHSY and CDR2 SAAADI. Trimming took 7 bases from V and 9 from J; bases not matched to a gene: 2. The CDR3 consists of 13 residues.

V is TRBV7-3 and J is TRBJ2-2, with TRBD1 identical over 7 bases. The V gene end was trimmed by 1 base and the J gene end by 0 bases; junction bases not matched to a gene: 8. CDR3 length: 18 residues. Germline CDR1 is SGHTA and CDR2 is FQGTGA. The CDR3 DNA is TGTGCCAGCAGCTTAAAGGTCTCCGACAGGGCGAACACCGGGGAGCTGTTTTTT. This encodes CASSLKVSDRANTGELFF.

The CDR3 DNA is TGTGCCAGCAGACAGGGTACCGAGCCCCAGCATTTT. Its translation is CASRQGTEPQHF. The chain combines TRBV27 with TRBJ1-5; D is possibly TRBD1 (6 bases). Per germline, CDR1 MNHEY and CDR2 SMNVEV (reference sequence). This CDR3 is 12 amino acids long. V shed 6 bases and J shed 8 bases, with 11 bases lying between them.

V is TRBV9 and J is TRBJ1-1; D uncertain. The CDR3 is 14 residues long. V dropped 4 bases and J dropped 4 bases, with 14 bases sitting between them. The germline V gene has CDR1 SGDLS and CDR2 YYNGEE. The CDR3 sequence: CASSPGIIGTEAFF. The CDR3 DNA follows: TGTGCCAGCAGCCCCGGGATTATAGGCACTGAAGCTTTCTTT.

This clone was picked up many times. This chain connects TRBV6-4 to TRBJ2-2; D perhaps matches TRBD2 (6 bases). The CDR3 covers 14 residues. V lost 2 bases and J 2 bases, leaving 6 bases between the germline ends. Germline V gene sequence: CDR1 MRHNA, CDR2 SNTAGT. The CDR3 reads CASSDGTNTGELFF. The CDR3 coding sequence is TGTGCCAGCAGTGACGGGACTAACACCGGGGAGCTGTTTTTT.

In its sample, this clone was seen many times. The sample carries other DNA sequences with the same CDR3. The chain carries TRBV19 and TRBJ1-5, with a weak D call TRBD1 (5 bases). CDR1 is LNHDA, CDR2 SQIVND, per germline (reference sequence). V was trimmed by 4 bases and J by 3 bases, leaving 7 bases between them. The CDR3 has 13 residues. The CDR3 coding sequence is TGTGCCAGTAGTACAGGGTTCAATCAGCCCCAGCATTTT. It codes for CASSTGFNQPQHF.

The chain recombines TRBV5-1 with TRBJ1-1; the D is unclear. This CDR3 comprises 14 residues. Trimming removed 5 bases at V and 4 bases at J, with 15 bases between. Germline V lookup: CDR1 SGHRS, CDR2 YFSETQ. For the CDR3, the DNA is TGCGCCAGCAGTTACCGGGGTAAGGGCACTGAAGCTTTCTTT. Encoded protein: CASSYRGKGTEAFF.

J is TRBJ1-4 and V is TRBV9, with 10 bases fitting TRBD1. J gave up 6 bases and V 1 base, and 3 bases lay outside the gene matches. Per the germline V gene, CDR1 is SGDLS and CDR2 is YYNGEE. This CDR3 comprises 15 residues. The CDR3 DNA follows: TGTGCCAGCAGCGTACCTGGGACAGGGGATGAAAAACTGTTTTTT. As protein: CASSVPGTGDEKLFF.

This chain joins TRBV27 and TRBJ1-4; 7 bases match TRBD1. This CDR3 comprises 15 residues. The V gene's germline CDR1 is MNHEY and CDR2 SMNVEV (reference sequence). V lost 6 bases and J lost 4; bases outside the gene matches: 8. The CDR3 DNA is TGTGCCAGCAGCGGTCACCAGGGGGTTAATGAAAAACTGTTTTTT. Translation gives CASSGHQGVNEKLFF.

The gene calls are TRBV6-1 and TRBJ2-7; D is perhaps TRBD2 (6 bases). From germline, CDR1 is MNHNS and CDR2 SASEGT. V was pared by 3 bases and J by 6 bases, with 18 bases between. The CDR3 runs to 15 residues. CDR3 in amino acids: CASSEFGSGRLEQYF. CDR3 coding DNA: TGTGCCAGCAGTGAGTTTGGTAGCGGAAGACTCGAGCAGTACTTC.

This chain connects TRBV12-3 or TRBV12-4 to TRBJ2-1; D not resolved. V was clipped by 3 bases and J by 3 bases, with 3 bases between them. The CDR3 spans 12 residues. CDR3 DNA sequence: TGTGCCAGCAGTTTTCTCTACAATGAGCAGTTCTTC. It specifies CASSFLYNEQFF.